This TCR beta chain was identified in a study of cytomegalovirus exposure and HLA in healthy donors. In the PCR, 60 Vbeta and 13 Jbeta primers were used. Methods used by the authors: A later analysis tallied 80 million to 100 million unique TCR beta chains, roughly 11 million of them shared. Produced via immunoSEQ multiplex PCR; TCRdb's table is partial and in-frame only. V and J calls and clone size are given by that table; D and trimming were obtained from the DNA. The top ten hold 3.1% of the sample, which has 150,000 to 200,000 clones, around 79% seen once. The germline V and J ends were trimmed by 0 bases and 2 bases, with 11 bases remaining between them. The CDR3 has 15 amino acids. In germline, CDR1 is SGHTS, CDR2 YDEGEE.

The chain recombines TRBV5-8 with TRBJ1-1, with a weak D call TRBD1 (5 bases). The sequenced material came from PBMCs. The receptor was derived from a woman in her thirties or forties in good health and CMV-seronegative. The CDR3 sequence is CASSLATGFNTEAFF. DNA of the CDR3: TGTGCCAGCAGCTTGGCTACAGGCTTCAACACTGAAGCTTTCTTT. The whole variable domain, remainder taken from reference TRBV5-8 and TRBJ1-1, is EAGVTQSPTHLIKTRGQQATLRCSPISGHTSVYWYQQALGLGLQFLLWYDEGEERNRGNFPPRFSGRQFPNYSSELNVNALELEDSALYLCASSLATGFNTEAFFGQGTRLTVV.